The clone carrying this T cell receptor beta chain was counted a single time. This entry comes from a study of blood T cells in healthy people across ages. Isolation per sample recovered at least 6 million PBMCs. This CDR3 contains 18 residues. CDR1 is DFQATT, CDR2 SNEGSKA, per germline (reference sequence). V was clipped by 3 bases and J by 0 bases, with 21 bases between them. It was with a sample-barcoded 5' primer and a J-beta primer mix that a second PCR of roughly 7 to 12 cycles was run. Carrying 12 random nucleotides, a template-switch adaptor labeled each individual cDNA molecule. TCRdb redid the calling of the 5' RACE reads with MiXCR, one entry per CDR3 protein. Of roughly 680,000 distinct CDR3 sequences listed, over 40% are singletons.

The material sequenced was blood. The receptor was isolated from a woman over 75 in good health. The chain links TRBV20-1 to TRBJ2-1; D could derive from TRBD1 or TRBD2 (6 bases each). CDR3 nucleotide sequence: TGCAGTGCTAGTCTGTGGGCGGGGACACGAAGCTCCTACAATGAGCAGTTCTTC. It codes for CSASLWAGTRSSYNEQFF.